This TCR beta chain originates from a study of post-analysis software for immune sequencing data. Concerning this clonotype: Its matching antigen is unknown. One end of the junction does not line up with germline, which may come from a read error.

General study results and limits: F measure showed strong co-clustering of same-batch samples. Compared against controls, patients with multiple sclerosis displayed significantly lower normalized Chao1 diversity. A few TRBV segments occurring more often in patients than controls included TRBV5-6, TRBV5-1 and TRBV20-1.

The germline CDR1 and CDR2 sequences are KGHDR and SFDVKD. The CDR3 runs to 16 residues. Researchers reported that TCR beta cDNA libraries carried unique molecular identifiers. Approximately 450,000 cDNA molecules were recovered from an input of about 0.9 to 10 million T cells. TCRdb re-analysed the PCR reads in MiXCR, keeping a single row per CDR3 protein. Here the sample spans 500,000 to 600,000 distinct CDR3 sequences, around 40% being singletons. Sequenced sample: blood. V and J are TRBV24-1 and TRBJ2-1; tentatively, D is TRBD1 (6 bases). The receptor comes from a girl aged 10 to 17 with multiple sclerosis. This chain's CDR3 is CATSDATGYSYNGQFF. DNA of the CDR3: TGTGCCACCAGTGATGCTACAGGGTACTCCTACAATGGGCAGTTCTTC.